The following is a TCR beta chain sequence with its context. The antigen is undetermined. The sample belongs to a study of T-cell memory formation after mild COVID-19. General study points: Clones contracting across day 15 to 85 had a balanced CD4/CD8 profile; later expanding clones leaned CD4+. Some responding clones appeared in pre-infection memory, suggesting cross-reactive memory joined. Mainly in CM and EM were contracting CD4+ clones; CD8+ were in EMRA.

A 5'RACE reaction primed in the constant segment made cDNA libraries of TCR alpha and TCR beta, and these carried sample barcodes and UMIs. TCRdb called the 5' RACE reads again in MiXCR, with one record for every CDR3 protein. The data show just under 550,000 distinct CDR3 sequences, around 21% seen once. Sequenced material: PBMCs or a T cell subset sorted from them (not recorded which). This receptor was taken from an adult woman who had mild COVID-19 (a few samples of this study predate the infection). Cell type and time point are not known.

The CDR3, as DNA: TGTGCCAGTAGTACCGGGCCGCGGGTGGGTAAGGGGACCACTGAAGCTTTCTTT. This codes for CASSTGPRVGKGTTEAFF. The J gene is TRBJ1-1, the V gene TRBV19, with D possibly being TRBD1 (5 bases). The V gene's germline CDR1 is LNHDA and CDR2 SQIVND (reference sequence). Deletions cut 4 bases from V and 4 bases from J, with 25 bases between. The CDR3 runs 18 residues.